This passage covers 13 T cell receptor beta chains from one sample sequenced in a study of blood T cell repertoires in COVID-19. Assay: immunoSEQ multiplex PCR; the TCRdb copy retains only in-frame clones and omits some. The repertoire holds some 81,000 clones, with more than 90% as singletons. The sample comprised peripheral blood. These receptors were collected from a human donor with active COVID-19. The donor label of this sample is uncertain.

CDR3: CASSISSVSYNEQFF. CDR3 DNA: TGTGCCAGTAGTATTTCGAGCGTTTCATACAATGAGCAGTTCTTC. This chain uses TRBV19 with TRBJ2-1; D call uncertain. Germline CDR1 and CDR2: LNHDA and SQIVND (reference sequence). The CDR3 is made up of 15 amino acids. The V gene lost 3 bases and the J gene lost 4 bases, with 13 bases spanning the gap.

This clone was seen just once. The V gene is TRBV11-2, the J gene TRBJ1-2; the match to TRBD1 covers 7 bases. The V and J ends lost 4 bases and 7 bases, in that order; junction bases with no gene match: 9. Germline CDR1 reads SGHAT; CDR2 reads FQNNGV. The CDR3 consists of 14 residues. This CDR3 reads CASSSLDRVAGYTF. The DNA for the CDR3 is TGTGCCAGCAGCTCCCTCGACAGGGTGGCTGGCTACACCTTC.

The CDR3 nucleotides read TGTGCCAGCGGGACAGTCCACCAGACAGATACGCAGTATTTT. Translating it yields CASGTVHQTDTQYF. The chain combines TRBV9 with TRBJ2-3; TRBD1 agrees at 7 bases. The CDR3 runs 14 residues. Germline V gene data show CDR1 as SGDLS and CDR2 as YYNGEE. J gave up 3 bases and V 7 bases, and 8 bases lay outside the gene matches. Combining the CDR3 with reference TRBV9 and TRBJ2-3 gives the whole variable domain DSGVTQTPKHLITATGQRVTLRCSPRSGDLSVYWYQQSLDQGLQFLIQYYNGEERAKGNILERFSAQQFPDLHSELNLSSLELGDSALYFCASGTVHQTDTQYFGPGTRLTVL.

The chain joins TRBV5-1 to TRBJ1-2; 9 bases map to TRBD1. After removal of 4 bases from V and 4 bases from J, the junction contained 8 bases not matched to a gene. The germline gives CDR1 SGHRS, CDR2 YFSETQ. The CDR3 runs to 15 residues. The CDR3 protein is CASSADRGPPYGYTF. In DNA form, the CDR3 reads TGCGCCAGCAGCGCGGACAGGGGCCCCCCCTATGGCTACACCTTC.

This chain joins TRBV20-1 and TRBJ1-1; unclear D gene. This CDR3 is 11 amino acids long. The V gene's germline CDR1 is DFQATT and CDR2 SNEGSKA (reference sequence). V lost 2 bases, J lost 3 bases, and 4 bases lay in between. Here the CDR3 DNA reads TGCAGTGCTAGACGTCACACTGAAGCTTTCTTT. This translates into CSARRHTEAFF.

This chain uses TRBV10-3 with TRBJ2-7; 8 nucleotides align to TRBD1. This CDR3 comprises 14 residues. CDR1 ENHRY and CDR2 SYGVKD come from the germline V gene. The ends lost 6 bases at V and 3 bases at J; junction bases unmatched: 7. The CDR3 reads CAIRGQGKVYEQYF. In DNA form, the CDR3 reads TGTGCCATCAGAGGACAGGGAAAGGTCTACGAGCAGTACTTC.

Written as DNA, the CDR3 is TGTGCTACTAGCCGTGACGGGAACACCGGGGAGCTGTTTTTT. It specifies CATSRDGNTGELFF. The chain carries TRBV19 and TRBJ2-2, with a possible D match to TRBD2 (6 bases). The germline CDR1 and CDR2 sequences are LNHDA and SQIVND (reference sequence). The CDR3 is made up of 14 amino acids. Using reference TRBV19 and TRBJ2-2 for the parts outside the CDR3, the full variable domain is DGGITQSPKYLFRKEGQNVTLSCEQNLNHDAMYWYRQDPGQGLRLIYYSQIVNDFQKGDIAEGYSVSREKKESFPLTVTSAQKNPTAFYLCATSRDGNTGELFFGEGSRLTVL.

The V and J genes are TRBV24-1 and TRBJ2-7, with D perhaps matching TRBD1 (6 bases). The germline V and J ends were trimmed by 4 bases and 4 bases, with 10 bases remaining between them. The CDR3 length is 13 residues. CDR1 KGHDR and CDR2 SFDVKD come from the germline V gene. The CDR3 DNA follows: TGTGCCACCAGTGAACAGGGTTTTTACGAGCAGTACTTC. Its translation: CATSEQGFYEQYF.

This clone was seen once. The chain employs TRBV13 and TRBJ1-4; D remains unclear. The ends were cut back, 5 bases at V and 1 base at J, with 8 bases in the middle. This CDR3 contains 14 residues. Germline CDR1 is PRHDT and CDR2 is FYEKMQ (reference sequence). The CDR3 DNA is TGTGCCAGCAGCCACGGGGAAACTAATGAAAAACTGTTTTTT. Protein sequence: CASSHGETNEKLFF.

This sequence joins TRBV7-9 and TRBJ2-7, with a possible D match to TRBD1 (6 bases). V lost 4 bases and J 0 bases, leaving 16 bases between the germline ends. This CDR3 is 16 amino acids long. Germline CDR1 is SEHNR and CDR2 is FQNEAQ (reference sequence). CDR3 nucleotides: TGTGCCAGCAGCTCCTGGACAGAAACTAGCTCCTACGAGCAGTACTTC. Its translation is CASSSWTETSSYEQYF.

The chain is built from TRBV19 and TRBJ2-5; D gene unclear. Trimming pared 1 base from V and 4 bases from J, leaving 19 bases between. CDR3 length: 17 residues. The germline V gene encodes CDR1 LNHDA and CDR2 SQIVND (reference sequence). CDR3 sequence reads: CASSIGPGVRSAETQYF. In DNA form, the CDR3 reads TGTGCCAGTAGTATAGGTCCCGGCGTCCGGAGTGCAGAGACCCAGTACTTC.

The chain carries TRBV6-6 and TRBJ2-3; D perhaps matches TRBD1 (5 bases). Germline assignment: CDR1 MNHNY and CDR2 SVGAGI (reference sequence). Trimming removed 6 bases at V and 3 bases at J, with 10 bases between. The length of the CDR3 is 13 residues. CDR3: CASSLAGTDTQYF. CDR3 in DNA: TGTGCCAGCAGCTTAGCAGGGACAGATACGCAGTATTTT.

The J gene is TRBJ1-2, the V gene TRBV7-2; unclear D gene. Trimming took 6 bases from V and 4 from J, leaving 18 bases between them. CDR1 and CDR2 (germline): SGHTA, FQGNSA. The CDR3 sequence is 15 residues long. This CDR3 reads CASRPQEGQVYGYTF. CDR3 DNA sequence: TGTGCCAGCAGACCCCAGGAGGGTCAGGTCTATGGCTACACCTTC. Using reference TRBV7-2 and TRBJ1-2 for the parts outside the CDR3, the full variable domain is GAGVSQSPSNKVTEKGKDVELRCDPISGHTALYWYRQSLGQGLEFLIYFQGNSAPDKSGLPSDRFSAERTGGSVSTLTIQRTQQEDSAVYLCASRPQEGQVYGYTFGSGTRLTVV.